Each of the 19 T cell receptor beta chains below was sequenced from the same sample in a study of human T cells and chemical hapten exposure. Indicated time point: pre-sensitization, week 0. Treatment denoted: therapeutic diphenylcyclopropenone sensitization with weekly scalp DPC. Blood, whole and unfractionated, served as the source for total RNA extraction. TCRdb used MiXCR to reprocess the RACE reads, holding one entry per CDR3 protein. The sample contains around 33,000 distinct CDR3 sequences, 10% to 15% of which appear only once. The sequenced sample was whole blood, obtained in connection with sensitization to the hapten diphenylcyclopropenone (DPC). These receptors originate from a woman in her forties with alopecia areata. Some clones in this sample may be carry-over from other donors' samples.

This clonotype has a count of ten or more. The rearrangement links TRBV29-1 to TRBJ2-2, with D unresolved. Germline CDR1 and CDR2: SQVTM and ANQGSEA. V lost 6 bases and J 3 bases, leaving 8 bases between the germline ends. This CDR3 is 12 amino acids long. CDR3 amino acids: CSVAIHTGELFF. In DNA form, the CDR3 reads TGCAGCGTGGCGATACACACCGGGGAGCTGTTTTTT.

The chain joins TRBV7-2 to TRBJ2-7; D ambiguous. Looked up from germline, CDR1 is SGHTA and CDR2 is FQGNSA. The CDR3 contains 11 residues. V gave up 0 bases and J gave up 6 bases, with 3 bases separating them. The CDR3 reads CASSLAGEQYF. CDR3 nucleotide sequence: TGTGCCAGCAGCTTAGCGGGCGAGCAGTACTTC. Variable domain in full (rest from reference TRBV7-2 and TRBJ2-7): GAGVSQSPSNKVTEKGKDVELRCDPISGHTALYWYRQSLGQGLEFLIYFQGNSAPDKSGLPSDRFSAERTGGSVSTLTIQRTQQEDSAVYLCASSLAGEQYFGPGTRLTVT.

This clonotype has only a few counts. The rearrangement links TRBV5-6 to TRBJ2-5, with D perhaps matching TRBD2 (5 bases). Germline lookup yields CDR1 SGHDT and CDR2 YYEEEE. The CDR3 is 14 residues long. The V end was cut by 5 bases, the J end by 4 bases, with 15 bases between. The CDR3 sequence is CASSRPTGIETQYF. The CDR3 region has the DNA TGTGCCAGCAGTCGACCCACGGGGATAGAGACCCAGTACTTC.

This clonotype was seen ten or more times. This rearrangement joins TRBV29-1 to TRBJ1-4, with D unresolved. Germline values: CDR1 SQVTM, CDR2 ANQGSEA. This CDR3 is 15 amino acids long. V was shortened by 4 bases and J by 3 bases, with 15 bases between the two germline ends. In DNA form, the CDR3 reads TGCAGCGTTGGCCGAGAAGCTGGGGCTAATGAAAAACTGTTTTTT. This gives the protein CSVGREAGANEKLFF. Filled out from reference TRBV29-1 and TRBJ1-4, the complete variable domain reads SAVISQKPSRDICQRGTSLTIQCQVDSQVTMMFWYRQQPGQSLTLIATANQGSEATYESGFVIDKFPISRPNLTFSTLTVSNMSPEDSSIYLCSVGREAGANEKLFFGSGTQLSVL.

Ten or more counts support this clonotype. The V call is TRBV5-1, the J call TRBJ1-1; 9 nucleotides line up with TRBD1. The ends lost 1 base at V and 8 bases at J; junction bases unmatched: 12. Germline CDR1 reads SGHRS; CDR2 reads YFSETQ. The CDR3 runs 16 residues. CDR3 amino acids: CASSLLSLDRGEEAFF. CDR3 nucleotides: TGCGCCAGCAGCTTGTTAAGTCTAGACAGGGGGGAGGAAGCTTTCTTT.

There are a few counts of this clonotype. The chain combines TRBV5-5 with TRBJ1-2; TRBD1 might be the D (5 bases). The V gene lost 5 bases and the J gene lost 0 bases, with 17 bases spanning the gap. CDR1 SGHKS and CDR2 YYEKEE come from the germline V gene (reference sequence). The CDR3 runs 16 residues. CDR3 residues: CASSRDYHTTNYGYTF. The CDR3 DNA is TGTGCCAGCAGTAGGGACTACCATACTACTAACTATGGCTACACCTTC. Using reference TRBV5-5 and TRBJ1-2 for the parts outside the CDR3, the full variable domain is DAGVTQSPTHLIKTRGQQVTLRCSPISGHKSVSWYQQVLGQGPQFIFQYYEKEERGRGNFPDRFSARQFPNYSSELNVNALLLGDSALYLCASSRDYHTTNYGYTFGSGTRLTVV.

This chain links TRBV29-1 with TRBJ2-7; 9 nucleotides agree with TRBD1. The CDR3 is made up of 14 amino acids. The V and J ends lost 5 bases and 3 bases, in that order; junction bases with no gene match: 8. CDR1 and CDR2 (germline): SQVTM, ANQGSEA. The CDR3 DNA reads as TGCAGCGTTTTGGACAGGGGTACTGGCTACGAGCAGTACTTC. Protein sequence: CSVLDRGTGYEQYF.

This clonotype has at least ten counts. The gene calls are TRBV2 and TRBJ1-1; no clear D. Germline V gene lookup returns CDR1 SNHLY and CDR2 FYNNEI. The CDR3 extends over 13 amino acids. Trimming took 7 bases from V and 1 from J, leaving 10 bases between them. The DNA for the CDR3 is TGTGCCAGCACCAAGGAGGAGAACACTGAAGCTTTCTTT. This translates into CASTKEENTEAFF.

The sample holds many counts of this clonotype. The V call is TRBV4-1, the J call TRBJ2-5; D is perhaps TRBD2 (6 bases). Trimming stripped 1 base from V and 3 bases from J, with 9 bases between. This CDR3 region has 14 residues. Germline V lookup: CDR1 MGHRA, CDR2 YSYEKL. The CDR3 is CASSQVAGKETQYF. The CDR3 DNA follows: TGCGCCAGCAGCCAAGTGGCGGGAAAAGAGACCCAGTACTTC.

The rearrangement uses TRBV29-1 and TRBJ2-5; TRBD2 matches at 7 bases. The CDR3 runs to 12 residues. Trimming took 3 bases from V and 5 from J; bases not matched to a gene: 3. Per germline, CDR1 SQVTM and CDR2 ANQGSEA. CDR3 coding DNA: TGCAGCGTTGAGCCCGGGAGGGAGACCCAGTACTTC. Translating gives CSVEPGRETQYF.

This clonotype was counted many times. The chain carries TRBV14 and TRBJ2-1, with TRBD2 matching over 8 bases. Trimming removed 3 bases from V and 7 bases from J; junction bases left unmatched: 11. CDR1 is SGHDN, CDR2 FVKESK, per germline. There are 16 residues in the CDR3. The CDR3 spells CASSHGWRGVRNEQFF. Here the CDR3 DNA reads TGTGCCAGCAGCCATGGATGGCGGGGGGTCAGAAATGAGCAGTTCTTC.

This clonotype was counted many times. J is TRBJ1-1 and V is TRBV6-2 or TRBV6-3, with 9 bases lining up with TRBD1. The CDR3 sequence is 13 residues long. Trimming took 6 bases from V and 3 from J; bases not matched to a gene: 2. Looked up from germline, CDR1 is MNHEY and CDR2 is SVGEGT. The chain's CDR3 is CASSWDRDTEAFF. Written as DNA, the CDR3 is TGTGCCAGCAGCTGGGACAGGGACACTGAAGCTTTCTTT.

Remarks on this clonotype: The conserved phenylalanine or tryptophan normally closing the CDR3 is absent here, so this likely arose from a read error. V and J are TRBV27 and TRBJ2-1; 10 bases are shared with TRBD2. V dropped 6 bases and J dropped 7; count of bases not matched to a gene: 6. Germline lookup yields CDR1 MNHEY and CDR2 SMNVEV (reference sequence). The CDR3 contains 14 residues. The CDR3 loop is CASRLLAGSNEQFI. CDR3 nucleotide sequence: TGTGCCAGCAGATTACTAGCGGGGTCTAATGAGCAGTTCATC.

This clonotype was observed at least ten times. V is TRBV28 and J is TRBJ1-2; D possibly corresponds to TRBD1 (6 bases). CDR3 length: 15 amino acids. CDR1 is MDHEN, CDR2 SYDVKM, per germline. Trimming took off 5 bases at V and 6 bases at J, with 19 bases between the two ends. The CDR3 sequence is CASSLGASLGHGYTF. The CDR3 DNA follows: TGTGCCAGCAGTCTGGGGGCCTCCTTAGGGCATGGCTACACCTTC.

A few counts support this clonotype. This chain uses TRBV15 with TRBJ2-1; 13 positions match TRBD2. The CDR3 is 16 amino acids. Germline V CDR1 and CDR2: LNHNV, YYDKDF (reference sequence). V shed 6 bases and J 7 bases; nucleotides not matched to a gene: 9. Here the CDR3 DNA reads TGTGCCACCAGGAGGACTAGCGGGAGTGTTGGGAATGAGCAGTTCTTC. Its protein product is CATRRTSGSVGNEQFF. Drawing the rest from reference TRBV15 and TRBJ2-1, the complete variable domain is DAMVIQNPRYQVTQFGKPVTLSCSQTLNHNVMYWYQQKSSQAPKLLFHYYDKDFNNEADTPDNFQSRRPNTSFCFLDIRSPGLGDTAMYLCATRRTSGSVGNEQFFGPGTRLTVL.

This clonotype has at least ten counts. V and J are TRBV5-6 and TRBJ2-3; D unclear. Trimming cost V 0 bases and J 1 base, with 9 bases left between them. CDR3 length: 15 residues. The germline gives CDR1 SGHDT, CDR2 YYEEEE. CDR3 sequence reads: CASSLVQTGTDTQYF. The CDR3, as DNA: TGTGCCAGCAGCTTGGTCCAAACAGGCACAGATACGCAGTATTTT. Using reference TRBV5-6 and TRBJ2-3 for the parts outside the CDR3, the full variable domain is DAGVTQSPTHLIKTRGQQVTLRCSPKSGHDTVSWYQQALGQGPQFIFQYYEEEERQRGNFPDRFSGHQFPNYSSELNVNALLLGDSALYLCASSLVQTGTDTQYFGPGTRLTVL.

This clonotype was recorded a few times. Germline and junction disagree at one end, which may indicate a read error. The chain carries TRBV29-1 and TRBJ2-7; 9 positions agree with TRBD1. CDR1 is SQVTM, CDR2 ANQGSEA, per germline. The CDR3 consists of 12 residues. Here the CDR3 reads CSAERTGDEQYF. The DNA for the CDR3 is TGCAGCGCTGAACGGACAGGGGACGAGCAGTACTTC.

At least ten counts were recorded for this clonotype. V and J are TRBV2 and TRBJ2-1; D possibly corresponds to TRBD2 (7 bases). The CDR3 runs 13 residues. CDR1 SNHLY and CDR2 FYNNEI come from the germline V gene. The ends were cut back, 8 bases at V and 5 bases at J, with 13 bases in the middle. DNA for the CDR3: TGTGCCAGCGAGGGCGGGGGCCACAATGAGCAGTTCTTC. Translating gives CASEGGGHNEQFF.

Written as DNA, the CDR3 is TGTGCCAGTAGTCAGACGAAGCGAGCCAAAAACATTCAGTACTTC. Protein: CASSQTKRAKNIQYF. The rearrangement uses TRBV19 and TRBJ2-4; D gene unclear. V lost 5 bases and J lost 0, with 11 bases in between. This CDR3 spans 15 amino acids. Per the germline V gene, CDR1 is LNHDA and CDR2 is SQIVND (reference sequence).